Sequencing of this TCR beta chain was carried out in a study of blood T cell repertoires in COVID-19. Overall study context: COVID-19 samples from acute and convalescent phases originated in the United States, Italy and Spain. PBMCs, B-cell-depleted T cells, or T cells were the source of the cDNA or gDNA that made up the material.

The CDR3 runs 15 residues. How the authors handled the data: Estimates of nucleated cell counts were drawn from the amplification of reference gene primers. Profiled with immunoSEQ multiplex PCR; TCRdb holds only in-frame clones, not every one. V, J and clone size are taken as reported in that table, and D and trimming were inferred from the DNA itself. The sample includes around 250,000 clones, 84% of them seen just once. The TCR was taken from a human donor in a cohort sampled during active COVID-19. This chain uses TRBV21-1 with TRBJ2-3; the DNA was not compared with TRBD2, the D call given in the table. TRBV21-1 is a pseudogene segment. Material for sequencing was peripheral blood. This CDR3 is CASSKGRGGPDTQYF. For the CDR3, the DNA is TGTGCCAGCAGCAAAGGGAGGGGCGGGCCAGATACGCAGTATTTT.